This T cell receptor beta chain was sequenced in a study of CD8+CD57+ T cells in acquired aplastic anemia. Study-level information: Sorted cells (CD4+ and CD8+) yielded DNA amounts that averaged roughly 3.2 ug. The study's findings and limits: CD8+ Simpson's diversity did not differ significantly between patients and controls. Both patients and controls carried the same twenty-nine CD8+ CDR3 sequences.

Template material for TCR beta VDJ and CDR3 profiling consisted of genomic DNA. TCRdb fed the reads into MiXCR, producing one record per CDR3 protein. The sample has 250,000 to 300,000 distinct CDR3 sequences, 56% seen once; the top ten hold 6.5% to 10%. Germline values: CDR1 SQVTM, CDR2 ANQGSEA. The CDR3 is 13 amino acids. V gave up 5 bases and J gave up 7 bases, with 15 bases separating them. This clonotype has only a few counts. Its antigen is unidentified. The V gene is TRBV29-1, the J gene TRBJ2-1; D is perhaps TRBD1 or TRBD2 (5 bases each). This clonotype originated in a human donor with severe aplastic anemia or a healthy control (not recorded which). The sequencing sample was made of sorted CD4+, CD8+, or CD8+CD57+ T cells (not recorded which) from PBMCs. As DNA, the CDR3 is TGCAGCGTTTCAGAGGGGACGTTTAATGAGCAGTTCTTC. Translating gives CSVSEGTFNEQFF.